The source of this TCR beta chain is a study of T cells in Graves' hyperthyroidism and ophthalmopathy. The study enrolled patients aged 18 to 65 with newly diagnosed hyperthyroidism of under 2 months' duration. With 2 bases removed from V and 3 bases from J, the gap between germline ends came to 11 bases. The CDR3 is 14 residues long. In germline, CDR1 is SGHDT, CDR2 YYEEEE. Researchers amplified the TCR beta CDR3 regions from RNA transcripts. During a first-round RT-PCR of the TCR CDR3, the HTBI primer set was used. MiXCR, applied by TCRdb to the multiplex PCR reads, yields one record per CDR3 protein. The sample includes about 500,000 distinct CDR3 sequences, approximately 14% of them seen just once. This clonotype has at least ten counts.

The sequence came from a woman younger than 35 with Graves' hyperthyroidism. Sequenced input: blood. The chain carries TRBV5-6 and TRBJ1-2, with D unclear. The CDR3, as DNA: TGTGCCAGCAGCTTCCCTCGGAGGTACTATGGCTACACCTTC. This encodes CASSFPRRYYGYTF.